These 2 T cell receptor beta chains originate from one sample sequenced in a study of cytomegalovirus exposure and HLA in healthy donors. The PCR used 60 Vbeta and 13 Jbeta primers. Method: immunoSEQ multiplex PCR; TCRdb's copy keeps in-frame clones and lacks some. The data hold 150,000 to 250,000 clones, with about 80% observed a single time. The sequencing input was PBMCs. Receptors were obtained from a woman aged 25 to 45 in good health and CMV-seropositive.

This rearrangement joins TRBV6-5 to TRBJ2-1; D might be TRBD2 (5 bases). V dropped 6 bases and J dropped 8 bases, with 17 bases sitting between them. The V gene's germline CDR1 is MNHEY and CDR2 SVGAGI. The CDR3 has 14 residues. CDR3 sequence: CASSRLLGFDEQFF. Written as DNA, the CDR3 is TGTGCCAGCAGCCGCTTACTAGGATTCGATGAGCAGTTCTTC.

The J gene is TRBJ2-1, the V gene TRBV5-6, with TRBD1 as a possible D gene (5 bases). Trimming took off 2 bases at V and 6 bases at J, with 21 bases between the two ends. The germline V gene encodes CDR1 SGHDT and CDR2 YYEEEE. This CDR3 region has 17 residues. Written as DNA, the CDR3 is TGTGCCAGCAGCTTTCTAGACAGTCCTTATATCTTCAATGAGCAGTTCTTC. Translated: CASSFLDSPYIFNEQFF.